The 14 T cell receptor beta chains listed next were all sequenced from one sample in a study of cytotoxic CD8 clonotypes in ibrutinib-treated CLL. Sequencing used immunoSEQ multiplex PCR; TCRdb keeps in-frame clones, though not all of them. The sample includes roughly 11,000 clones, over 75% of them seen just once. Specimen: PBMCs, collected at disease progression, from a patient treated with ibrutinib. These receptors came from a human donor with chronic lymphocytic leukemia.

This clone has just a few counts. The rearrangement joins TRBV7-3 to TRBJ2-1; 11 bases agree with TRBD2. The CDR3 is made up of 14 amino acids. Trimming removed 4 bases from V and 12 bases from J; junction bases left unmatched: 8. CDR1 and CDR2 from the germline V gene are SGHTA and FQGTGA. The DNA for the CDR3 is TGTGCCAGCAGCTGGACTAGCGGGCGGTATGGGCAGTTCTTC. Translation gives CASSWTSGRYGQFF.

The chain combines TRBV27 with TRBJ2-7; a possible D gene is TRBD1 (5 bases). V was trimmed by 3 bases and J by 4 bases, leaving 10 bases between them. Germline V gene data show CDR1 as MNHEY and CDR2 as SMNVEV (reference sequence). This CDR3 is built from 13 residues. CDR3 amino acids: CASSLQGRYEQYF. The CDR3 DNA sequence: TGTGCCAGCAGTTTGCAGGGAAGGTACGAGCAGTACTTC.

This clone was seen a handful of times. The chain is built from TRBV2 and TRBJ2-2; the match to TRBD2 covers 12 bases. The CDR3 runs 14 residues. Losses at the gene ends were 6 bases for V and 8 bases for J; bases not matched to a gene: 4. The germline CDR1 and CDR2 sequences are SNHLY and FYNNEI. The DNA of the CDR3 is TGTGCCAGCAGGACTAGCGGGAGCTTAGGGGAGCTGTTTTTT. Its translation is CASRTSGSLGELFF.

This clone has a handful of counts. The CDR3: CASSVGHNTEAFF. CDR3 DNA: TGTGCCAGCAGCGTAGGACATAACACTGAAGCTTTCTTT. The chain recombines TRBV9 with TRBJ1-1; D uncertain. The CDR3 spans 13 residues. Germline CDR1 SGDLS, CDR2 YYNGEE. Trimming took 0 bases from V and 2 from J, leaving 5 bases between them.

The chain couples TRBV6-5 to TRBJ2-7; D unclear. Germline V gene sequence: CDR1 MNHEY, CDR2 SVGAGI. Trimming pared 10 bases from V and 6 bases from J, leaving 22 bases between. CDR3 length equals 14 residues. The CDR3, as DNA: TGTGCCACCACAAACACAGACCGGGTCCTCGAGCAGTACTTC. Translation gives CATTNTDRVLEQYF.

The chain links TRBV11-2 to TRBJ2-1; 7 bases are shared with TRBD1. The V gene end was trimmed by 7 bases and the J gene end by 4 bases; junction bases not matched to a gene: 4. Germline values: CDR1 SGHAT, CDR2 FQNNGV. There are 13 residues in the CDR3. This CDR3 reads CASNRDRYNEQFF. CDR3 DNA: TGTGCCAGCAACCGGGACAGATACAATGAGCAGTTCTTC.

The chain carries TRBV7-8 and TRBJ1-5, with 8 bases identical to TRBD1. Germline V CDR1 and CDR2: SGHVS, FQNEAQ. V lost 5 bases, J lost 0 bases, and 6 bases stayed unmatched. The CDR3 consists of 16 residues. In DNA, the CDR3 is TGTGCCAGCAGCGCGCGGACAGGGTTTAGCAATCAGCCCCAGCATTTT. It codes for CASSARTGFSNQPQHF. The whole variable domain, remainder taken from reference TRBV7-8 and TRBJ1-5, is GAGVSQSPRYKVAKRGQDVALRCDPISGHVSLFWYQQALGQGPEFLTYFQNEAQLDKSGLPSDRFFAERPEGSVSTLKIQRTQQEDSAVYLCASSARTGFSNQPQHFGDGTRLSIL.

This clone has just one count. For the CDR3, the DNA is TGTGCCAGCACCCGGGGGCTAGCGGGCGGGGATGAGCAGTTCTTC. Its protein is CASTRGLAGGDEQFF. This rearrangement joins TRBV7-2 to TRBJ2-1, with TRBD2 identical over 8 bases. The CDR3 contains 15 residues. Trimming took 7 bases from V and 8 from J; bases not matched to a gene: 13. Germline V lookup: CDR1 SGHTA, CDR2 FQGNSA.

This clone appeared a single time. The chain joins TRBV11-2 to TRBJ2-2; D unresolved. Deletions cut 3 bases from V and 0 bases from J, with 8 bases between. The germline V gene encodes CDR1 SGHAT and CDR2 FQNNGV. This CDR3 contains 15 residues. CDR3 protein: CASSFDFPNTGELFF. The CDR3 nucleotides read TGTGCCAGCAGCTTCGACTTTCCGAACACCGGGGAGCTGTTTTTT. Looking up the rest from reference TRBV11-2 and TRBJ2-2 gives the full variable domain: EAGVAQSPRYKIIEKRQSVAFWCNPISGHATLYWYQQILGQGPKLLIQFQNNGVVDDSQLPKDRFSAERLKGVDSTLKIQPAKLEDSAVYLCASSFDFPNTGELFFGEGSRLTVL.

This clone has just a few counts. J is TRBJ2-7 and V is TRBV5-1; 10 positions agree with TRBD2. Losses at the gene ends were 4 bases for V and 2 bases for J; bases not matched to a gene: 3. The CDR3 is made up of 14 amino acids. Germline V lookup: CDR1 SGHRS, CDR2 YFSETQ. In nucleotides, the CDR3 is TGCGCCAGCAGCGCAGCGGGAGGGGCCTACGAGCAGTACTTC. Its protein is CASSAAGGAYEQYF.

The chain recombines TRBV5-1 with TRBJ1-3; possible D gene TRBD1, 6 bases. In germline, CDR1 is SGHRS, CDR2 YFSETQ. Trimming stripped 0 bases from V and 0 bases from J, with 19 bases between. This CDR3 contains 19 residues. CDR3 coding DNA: TGCGCCAGCAGCTTGGCCGGTTCCCTACAGGGCATCTCTGGAAACACCATATATTTT. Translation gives CASSLAGSLQGISGNTIYF.

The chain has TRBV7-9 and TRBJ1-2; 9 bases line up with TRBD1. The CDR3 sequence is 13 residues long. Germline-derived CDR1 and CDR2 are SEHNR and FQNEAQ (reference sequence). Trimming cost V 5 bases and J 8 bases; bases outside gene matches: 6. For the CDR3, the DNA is TGTGCCAGCAGCCAGGACAGGGGATTAGGCTACACCTTC. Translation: CASSQDRGLGYTF.

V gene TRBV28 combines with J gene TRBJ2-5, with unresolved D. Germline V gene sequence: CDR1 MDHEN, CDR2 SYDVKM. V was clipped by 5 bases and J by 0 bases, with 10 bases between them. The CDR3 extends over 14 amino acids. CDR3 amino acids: CASSGQQYQETQYF. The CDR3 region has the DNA TGTGCCAGCAGTGGGCAGCAGTACCAAGAGACCCAGTACTTC.

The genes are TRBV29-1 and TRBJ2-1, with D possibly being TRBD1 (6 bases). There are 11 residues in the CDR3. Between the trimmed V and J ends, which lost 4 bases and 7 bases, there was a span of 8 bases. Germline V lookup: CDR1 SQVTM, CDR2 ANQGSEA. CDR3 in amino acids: CSVVRGNEQFF. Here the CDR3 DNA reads TGCAGCGTTGTTAGGGGGAATGAGCAGTTCTTC.